Below, 3 T cell receptor beta chains from the same sample are listed, as sequenced in a study of yellow fever vaccine responses in identical twins. Each CDR3 protein gets one entry after TCRdb re-called the RT-PCR reads with MiXCR. The table lists 3,500 to 4,500 distinct CDR3 sequences, less than 90% of them singletons. The source material was T cells from blood (PBMCs), unsorted or a sorted subset (not recorded which), sampled before or after yellow fever vaccination (not recorded which). These TCRs come from a woman between 18 and 30 years old who received the yellow fever vaccine.

V usage is TRBV29-1 and J usage is TRBJ2-3; TRBD1 aligns across 7 bases. V gave up 4 bases and J gave up 4 bases; unmatched junction bases: 5. CDR3 length: 13 residues. Germline V CDR1 and CDR2: SQVTM, ANQGSEA. In DNA form, the CDR3 reads TGCAGCGTTGCCGACAGGGCCGCAGATACGCAGTATTTT. It encodes CSVADRAADTQYF.

This chain uses TRBV11-1 with TRBJ2-7; D gene unclear. This CDR3 is 15 amino acids long. Trimming took off 0 bases at V and 7 bases at J, with 16 bases between the two ends. Germline assignment: CDR1 SGHAT and CDR2 FQDESV (reference sequence). The CDR3 DNA reads as TGTGCCAGCAGCTTAGCGCTTGGCCCAGCTGGGGAGCAGTACTTC. Translation gives CASSLALGPAGEQYF.

The CDR3 region is CASSPQGRIPSTDTQYF. The CDR3 DNA is TGTGCCAGCAGTCCCCAGGGACGGATCCCTAGCACAGATACGCAGTATTTT. The gene calls are TRBV12-3 or TRBV12-4 and TRBJ2-3; possibly TRBD1 or TRBD2 for D (5 bases each). The CDR3 covers 17 residues. V was trimmed by 5 bases and J by 0 bases, leaving 18 bases between them.